Below are 23 T cell receptor beta chains sequenced from a single sample in a study of T-cell memory formation after mild COVID-19. Via MiXCR, TCRdb re-called the 5' RACE reads, giving one row per CDR3 protein. This table has about 260,000 distinct CDR3 sequences, approximately 15% appearing once. The sample was PBMCs or a T cell subset sorted from them (not recorded which). Receptors were obtained from a man between 18 and 35 years old who had mild COVID-19 (a few samples of this study predate the infection). Cell type and time point are not known.

In its sample, this clonotype was seen a few times. The chain joins TRBV7-6 to TRBJ2-2; tentative D call: TRBD1 (6 bases). Trimming took 2 bases from V and 2 from J, leaving 12 bases between them. CDR1 and CDR2 from the germline V gene are SGHVS and FNYEAQ. This CDR3 contains 16 residues. The CDR3 DNA reads TGTGCCAGCAGCTTATATTCACAGGGAAACACCGGGGAGCTGTTTTTT. As protein: CASSLYSQGNTGELFF.

This clonotype showed up many times. The chain joins TRBV18 to TRBJ2-5, with no clear D. This CDR3 region has 11 residues. Trimming removed 3 bases at V and 5 bases at J, with 4 bases between. CDR1 and CDR2 (germline): KGHSH, LQKENI. The CDR3 DNA follows: TGTGCCAGCTCACCTGCTGAGACCCAGTACTTC. It specifies CASSPAETQYF. The full variable domain, its missing parts supplied by reference TRBV18 and TRBJ2-5, is NAGVMQNPRHLVRRRGQEARLRCSPMKGHSHVYWYRQLPEEGLKFMVYLQKENIIDESGMPKERFSAEFPKEGPSILRIQQVVRGDSAAYFCASSPAETQYFGPGTRLLVL.

The rearrangement uses TRBV4-3 and TRBJ1-2, with D unclear. Germline loops: CDR1 LGHNA, CDR2 YSLEER. V shed 0 bases and J shed 3 bases, with 17 bases lying between them. The CDR3 is 17 amino acids. Here the CDR3 DNA reads TGCGCCAGCAGCCAAGATACTGACCGCTTACATTACTATGGCTACACCTTC. It specifies CASSQDTDRLHYYGYTF.

V is TRBV4-1 and J is TRBJ2-7; D is unresolved. The germline CDR1 and CDR2 sequences are MGHRA and YSYEKL. This CDR3 is 12 amino acids long. V was shortened by 1 base and J by 9 bases, with 10 bases between the two germline ends. CDR3 DNA sequence: TGCGCCAGCAGCCAAGGACCGGGCCGGCAGTACGTC. This codes for CASSQGPGRQYV.

This chain uses TRBV5-1 with TRBJ1-5; D unclear. V dropped 2 bases and J dropped 4 bases, with 10 bases sitting between them. Per germline, CDR1 SGHRS and CDR2 YFSETQ. The CDR3 is 14 amino acids. For the CDR3, the DNA is TGCGCCAGCAGCTTCGGGGAGGTAAATCAGCCCCAGCATTTT. Translated: CASSFGEVNQPQHF.

This clonotype showed up just a few times. The chain combines TRBV5-1 with TRBJ2-3; D might be TRBD1 or TRBD2, each matching 5 bases. CDR3 length: 16 residues. The V gene's germline CDR1 is SGHRS and CDR2 YFSETQ. Trimming removed 1 base at V and 6 bases at J, with 18 bases between. CDR3 coding DNA: TGCGCCAGCAGCTTGAGAGGGGCGCTCCAGCCGGATACGCAGTATTTT. Amino acids: CASSLRGALQPDTQYF.

The chain links TRBV7-2 to TRBJ2-5; 9 nucleotides agree with TRBD2. Germline lookup yields CDR1 SGHTA and CDR2 FQGNSA. The length of the CDR3 is 16 residues. V lost 5 bases to trimming and J lost 4 bases; unmatched junction nucleotides: 11. The CDR3 DNA follows: TGTGCCAGCAGCCCCGAGCGGGGGGCCGGCGGAGAGACCCAGTACTTC. Residues: CASSPERGAGGETQYF. The entire variable domain, with the rest obtained from reference TRBV7-2 and TRBJ2-5, is as follows: GAGVSQSPSNKVTEKGKDVELRCDPISGHTALYWYRQSLGQGLEFLIYFQGNSAPDKSGLPSDRFSAERTGGSVSTLTIQRTQQEDSAVYLCASSPERGAGGETQYFGPGTRLLVL.

This clonotype was observed a handful of times. This chain links TRBV4-2 with TRBJ2-2; the D gene is possibly TRBD2 (6 bases). Deletions cut 1 base from V and 0 bases from J, with 12 bases between. The germline CDR1 and CDR2 sequences are LGHNA and YNFKEQ. This CDR3 comprises 17 residues. The CDR3 loop is CASSQGWSGANTGELFF. CDR3 nucleotides: TGTGCCAGCAGCCAAGGATGGTCGGGAGCGAACACCGGGGAGCTGTTTTTT.

This clonotype turned up a few times. The genes are TRBV4-2 and TRBJ2-5; tentative D call: TRBD2 (6 bases). V was cut by 2 bases and J by 4 bases, with 17 bases left in between. CDR3 size: 16 residues. Germline CDR1 and CDR2: LGHNA and YNFKEQ. CDR3 bases: TGTGCCAGCAGCCAATGGGGAGGTCCCAGGCCAGAGACCCAGTACTTC. It yields the protein CASSQWGGPRPETQYF.

This clonotype was counted at least ten times. The chain combines TRBV5-5 with TRBJ2-7; possibly TRBD1 for D (5 bases). The length of the CDR3 is 14 residues. Trimming left V 1 base short and J 3 bases short, with 11 bases between. In germline, CDR1 is SGHKS, CDR2 YYEKEE (reference sequence). The chain's CDR3 is CASSLSQGYYEQYV. In DNA form, the CDR3 reads TGTGCCAGCAGCTTGTCCCAGGGATACTACGAGCAGTACGTC.

This clonotype was seen many times. The chain employs TRBV7-3 and TRBJ2-1, with TRBD1 matching over 7 bases. Germline loops: CDR1 SGHTA, CDR2 FQGTGA. This CDR3 contains 16 residues. V dropped 4 bases and J dropped 2; count of bases not matched to a gene: 8. DNA for the CDR3: TGTGCCAGCAGCTCGGGGACAGCCGGCCCCTACAATGAGCAGTTCTTC. Protein: CASSSGTAGPYNEQFF.

This clonotype was counted only a few times. The V call is TRBV20-1, the J call TRBJ2-3, with D tentatively TRBD1 (6 bases). V was shortened by 1 base and J by 6 bases, with 17 bases between the two germline ends. The CDR3 has 15 residues. Germline V lookup: CDR1 DFQATT, CDR2 SNEGSKA (reference sequence). CDR3 nucleotides: TGCAGTGCTAGAGTTCCAAACAGGGATCCCGATACGCAGTATTTT. As protein: CSARVPNRDPDTQYF.

This clonotype was counted a few times. The rearrangement links TRBV12-3 or TRBV12-4 to TRBJ1-4; D is undetermined. The V end was cut by 3 bases, the J end by 8 bases, with 13 bases between. CDR3 size: 14 residues. Here the CDR3 reads CASSFGGRQEKLFF. In nucleotides, the CDR3 is TGTGCCAGCAGTTTTGGAGGGAGACAAGAAAAACTGTTTTTT.

This clonotype was counted a few times. The CDR3 DNA reads TGTGCCAGCAGCGTAACCGGGACTAGCTACACCGGGGAGCTGTTTTTT. The encoded protein is CASSVTGTSYTGELFF. J is TRBJ2-2 and V is TRBV9; 9 bases line up with TRBD2. Trimming at V came to 1 base and at J to 3 bases, leaving 4 bases not matched to a gene. Germline CDR1 SGDLS, CDR2 YYNGEE. The CDR3 runs to 16 residues.

The chain joins TRBV12-3 or TRBV12-4 to TRBJ1-5, with TRBD1 matching 7 bases. The trim removed 6 bases at V and 7 bases at J, leaving 9 bases unmatched. This CDR3 has 14 amino acids. CDR3 in amino acids: CASSHTGAGQPQHF. CDR3 nucleotides: TGTGCCAGCAGCCACACAGGGGCGGGACAGCCCCAGCATTTT.

This clonotype has just a few counts. V and J are TRBV24-1 and TRBJ1-6, with no clear D. The CDR3 covers 15 residues. Trimming took off 4 bases at V and 10 bases at J, with 16 bases between the two ends. Germline V gene sequence: CDR1 KGHDR, CDR2 SFDVKD. This CDR3 reads CATSEGKHWESPLHF. As DNA, the CDR3 is TGTGCCACCAGTGAAGGCAAACACTGGGAGTCACCCCTCCACTTT.

This clonotype has only a few counts. The chain joins TRBV7-9 to TRBJ2-5, with 9 bases identical to TRBD2. The CDR3 has 14 residues. J was trimmed by 2 bases and V by 3 bases; bases with no gene match: 1. The germline V gene encodes CDR1 SEHNR and CDR2 FQNEAQ (reference sequence). Here the CDR3 DNA reads TGTGCCAGCAGCTTTACTAGCGGGCAAGAGACCCAGTACTTC. This gives the protein CASSFTSGQETQYF.

There are a few counts of this clonotype. J is TRBJ2-3 and V is TRBV5-1; a possible D gene is TRBD2 (5 bases). This CDR3 has 17 residues. Per germline, CDR1 SGHRS and CDR2 YFSETQ. Trimming removed 0 bases at V and 3 bases at J, with 17 bases between. CDR3 in amino acids: CASSLAPTGIRTDTQYF. The DNA of the CDR3 is TGCGCCAGCAGCTTGGCCCCTACGGGGATTAGGACAGATACGCAGTATTTT.

There are many counts of this clonotype. The V and J genes are TRBV5-1 and TRBJ2-7, with D perhaps TRBD1 (6 bases). The V end was cut by 2 bases, the J end by 3 bases, with 9 bases between. Germline values: CDR1 SGHRS, CDR2 YFSETQ. The length of the CDR3 is 13 residues. CDR3 coding DNA: TGCGCCAGCAGCTTACAGGGTGGCTACGAGCAGTACGTC. This sequence encodes CASSLQGGYEQYV.

This chain joins TRBV30 and TRBJ2-3, with 8 bases lining up with TRBD1. V gave up 5 bases and J gave up 8 bases; unmatched junction bases: 6. The CDR3 totals 12 residues. Germline CDR1 is GTSNPN and CDR2 is SVGIG (reference sequence). The CDR3 DNA is TGTGCCTGGGGGCAGGGGGCGAGTACGCAGTATTTT. This codes for CAWGQGASTQYF.

The rearrangement joins TRBV12-3 or TRBV12-4 to TRBJ2-4, with D tentatively TRBD1 or TRBD2 (6 bases each). V lost 3 bases to trimming and J lost 0 bases, with 12 bases between them. This CDR3 is 16 amino acids long. CDR3 loop: CASSFPGALAKNIQYF. As DNA, the CDR3 is TGTGCCAGCAGTTTCCCGGGGGCCCTAGCCAAAAACATTCAGTACTTC.

In this sample, this clonotype turned up once. CDR3 DNA sequence: TGTGCCAGCAGCTTAGCTACTGGGGTCGGATACGAGCAGTACTTC. It specifies CASSLATGVGYEQYF. The rearrangement uses TRBV7-9 and TRBJ2-7; D gene ambiguous. This CDR3 comprises 15 residues. V lost 0 bases, J lost 4 bases, and 13 bases lay in between. Germline assignment: CDR1 SEHNR and CDR2 FQNEAQ (reference sequence).

The chain combines TRBV7-9 with TRBJ2-1; 9 bases are a match to TRBD2. From germline, CDR1 is SEHNR and CDR2 FQNEAQ (reference sequence). The J segment lost 7 bases and the V segment lost 5 bases, leaving 24 bases of the junction unmatched. This CDR3 has 20 residues. In nucleotides, the CDR3 is TGTGCCAGCAGCCTAATCCCGCGTGGAGCGGGGGGCCCCCGGGAGAATGAGCAGTTCTTC. This codes for CASSLIPRGAGGPRENEQFF.